This T cell receptor beta chain stems from a study of T-cell reconstitution after alpha-beta-depleted transplantation in children. This clonotype was found many times. Its cognate antigen is unknown. Findings and limits, study-wide: The origin of alpha-beta T cells about two months after transplant was reportedly several hundred expanded graft clones.

It was with unique molecular identifiers that the TCRbeta library was prepared. Via MiXCR, TCRdb re-called the PCR reads, giving one row per CDR3 protein. The sample holds 55,000 to 70,000 distinct CDR3 sequences, roughly 11% seen once. Trimming shortened V by 6 bases and J by 7 bases, and 16 bases separated the two germline ends. Looked up from germline, CDR1 is MNHEY and CDR2 is SVGEGT. CDR3 length equals 14 residues. The rearrangement joins TRBV6-2 or TRBV6-3 to TRBJ1-5; D not resolved. Sequencing was performed on PBMCs, taken before TCRalphabeta/CD19-depleted stem cell transplant. The source of this sequence is a boy under 18 with acute myeloid leukemia, due to receive a stem cell transplant. The DNA for the CDR3 is TGTGCCAGCAGAGAAGGGTCCGTCGCACAGCCCCAGCATTTT. Its protein is CASREGSVAQPQHF.